These 21 T cell receptor beta chains came from one sample sequenced in a study of blood T cell repertoires in COVID-19. The table came from immunoSEQ multiplex PCR; TCRdb's copy has only in-frame clones and leaves some out. The sample has nearly 250,000 clones, approximately 84% seen once. The sample was peripheral blood. The receptors here all came from a woman older than 75 with acute or convalescent COVID-19.

This sequence joins TRBV7-2 and TRBJ2-3; possible D gene TRBD1, 8 bases. The V end lost 5 bases, the J end lost 6 bases, and 12 bases lay between the germline ends. Per the germline V gene, CDR1 is SGHTA and CDR2 is FQGNSA. This CDR3 contains 13 residues. This chain's CDR3 is CASSTQGGDTQYF. In nucleotides, the CDR3 is TGTGCCAGCAGCACACAGGGGGGGGATACGCAGTATTTT. Using reference TRBV7-2 and TRBJ2-3 for the parts outside the CDR3, the full variable domain is GAGVSQSPSNKVTEKGKDVELRCDPISGHTALYWYRQSLGQGLEFLIYFQGNSAPDKSGLPSDRFSAERTGGSVSTLTIQRTQQEDSAVYLCASSTQGGDTQYFGPGTRLTVL.

The chain is built from TRBV5-6 and TRBJ1-2; 8 bases are shared with TRBD1. CDR1 and CDR2 (germline): SGHDT, YYEEEE. The CDR3 is made up of 13 amino acids. The junction had 6 bases not matched to a gene; V was cut back by 4 bases and J by 7 bases. CDR3 nucleotides: TGTGCCAGCAGCCCAGACAGGGGTGGTGGCTACACCTTC. Residues: CASSPDRGGGYTF. Supplemented by reference TRBV5-6 and TRBJ1-2, the full variable domain reads DAGVTQSPTHLIKTRGQQVTLRCSPKSGHDTVSWYQQALGQGPQFIFQYYEEEERQRGNFPDRFSGHQFPNYSSELNVNALLLGDSALYLCASSPDRGGGYTFGSGTRLTVV.

This sequence joins TRBV5-4 and TRBJ2-2; the match to TRBD1 covers 8 bases. V gave up 4 bases and J gave up 5 bases; unmatched junction bases: 10. The CDR3 is 16 amino acids. The germline gives CDR1 SGHNT, CDR2 YYREEE (reference sequence). The CDR3 DNA follows: TGTGCCAGCAGCACCCGAACAACAGGGGGGACCGGGGAGCTGTTTTTT. Amino acid sequence: CASSTRTTGGTGELFF. The full variable domain, in which reference TRBV5-4 and TRBJ2-2 provide the parts outside the CDR3, is ETGVTQSPTHLIKTRGQQVTLRCSSQSGHNTVSWYQQALGQGPQFIFQYYREEENGRGNFPPRFSGLQFPNYSSELNVNALELDDSALYLCASSTRTTGGTGELFFGEGSRLTVL.

The CDR3 loop is CASSPTGANTEAFF. The CDR3 DNA reads as TGTGCCAGCAGCCCGACAGGGGCCAACACTGAAGCTTTCTTT. The chain links TRBV5-4 to TRBJ1-1, with 8 positions matching TRBD1. This CDR3 has 14 residues. The ends lost 4 bases at V and 2 bases at J; junction bases unmatched: 4. From germline, CDR1 is SGHNT and CDR2 YYREEE (reference sequence). Based on the CDR3 plus reference TRBV5-4 and TRBJ1-1, the full variable domain is ETGVTQSPTHLIKTRGQQVTLRCSSQSGHNTVSWYQQALGQGPQFIFQYYREEENGRGNFPPRFSGLQFPNYSSELNVNALELDDSALYLCASSPTGANTEAFFGQGTRLTVV.

This chain uses TRBV2 with TRBJ1-5; D uncertain. Trimming pared 3 bases from V and 3 bases from J, leaving 9 bases between. Germline CDR1 SNHLY, CDR2 FYNNEI. CDR3 length equals 14 residues. CDR3: CASSEVGVNQPQHF. The CDR3 region has the DNA TGTGCCAGCAGTGAGGTCGGGGTCAATCAGCCCCAGCATTTT.

V usage is TRBV19 and J usage is TRBJ2-5; TRBD2 matches 8 bases. This CDR3 has 15 residues. Germline CDR1 reads LNHDA; CDR2 reads SQIVND (reference sequence). V was clipped by 5 bases and J by 5 bases; unmatched bases: 10. The CDR3, as DNA: TGTGCCAGTAGTCCGAGAAGCGGGAGCGGGGAGACCCAGTACTTC. It codes for CASSPRSGSGETQYF. The full variable domain, with the rest looked up from reference TRBV19 and TRBJ2-5, is DGGITQSPKYLFRKEGQNVTLSCEQNLNHDAMYWYRQDPGQGLRLIYYSQIVNDFQKGDIAEGYSVSREKKESFPLTVTSAQKNPTAFYLCASSPRSGSGETQYFGPGTRLLVL.

The CDR3 loop reads CASSQSHLTYEQYF. DNA of the CDR3: TGTGCCAGCAGCCAAAGTCACTTAACCTACGAGCAGTACTTC. J is TRBJ2-7 and V is TRBV14; no definite D call. V was trimmed by 2 bases and J by 2 bases, leaving 10 bases between them. Germline CDR1 reads SGHDN; CDR2 reads FVKESK. The CDR3 length is 14 residues.

The CDR3 protein is CASSPGQGTVGAFF. The CDR3 nucleotides are TGTGCCAGCAGCCCGGGACAGGGGACGGTTGGAGCTTTCTTT. The chain couples TRBV7-2 to TRBJ1-1, with TRBD1 matching 10 bases. Looked up from germline, CDR1 is SGHTA and CDR2 is FQGNSA. The CDR3 has 14 residues. V dropped 5 bases and J dropped 10; count of bases not matched to a gene: 10. Filled out from reference TRBV7-2 and TRBJ1-1, the complete variable domain reads GAGVSQSPSNKVTEKGKDVELRCDPISGHTALYWYRQSLGQGLEFLIYFQGNSAPDKSGLPSDRFSAERTGGSVSTLTIQRTQQEDSAVYLCASSPGQGTVGAFFGQGTRLTVV.

The count of this clone is one. The chain links TRBV6-6 to TRBJ1-1, with D possibly matching TRBD1 (6 bases). Trimming left V 2 bases short and J 6 bases short, with 13 bases between. CDR1 MNHNY and CDR2 SVGAGI come from the germline V gene (reference sequence). The CDR3 consists of 14 residues. The CDR3 loop reads CASSYVGQNSEAFF. The CDR3 DNA reads as TGTGCCAGCAGTTACGTAGGACAGAATTCTGAAGCTTTCTTT.

Points on this clone: The junction and the germline gene differ at one end; a read error may be behind it. The chain carries TRBV6-1 and TRBJ1-5, with D uncertain. CDR1 MNHNS and CDR2 SASEGT come from the germline V gene. The CDR3 is 16 residues long. CDR3 nucleotide sequence: TGTGCCAGCACTGAAGGGTGGGCCTATAGCAATCAGCCCCAGCATTTT. Translated, it gives CASTEGWAYSNQPQHF.

This clone showed up just once. The chain is built from TRBV18 and TRBJ2-1, with 10 bases fitting TRBD1. Unmatched junction bases numbered 7, after V lost 6 bases and J lost 5 bases. From germline, CDR1 is KGHSH and CDR2 LQKENI. This CDR3 contains 15 residues. The CDR3 DNA sequence: TGTGCCAGCTCTCGACAGGGGGCTAGGAACAATGAGCAGTTCTTC. This codes for CASSRQGARNNEQFF.

The chain is built from TRBV6-6 and TRBJ1-1; tentative D call: TRBD1 (6 bases). The CDR3 extends over 11 amino acids. Looked up from germline, CDR1 is MNHNY and CDR2 is SVGAGI (reference sequence). The ends were cut back, 6 bases at V and 11 bases at J, with 13 bases in the middle. CDR3: CASSPGTRAFF. Here the CDR3 DNA reads TGTGCCAGCAGCCCCGGGACAAGGGCTTTCTTT.

This clone occurred once. The chain links TRBV29-1 to TRBJ1-2; D is unclear. Trimming removed 7 bases at V and 8 bases at J, with 11 bases between. This CDR3 is 10 amino acids long. The germline V gene has CDR1 SQVTM and CDR2 ANQGSEA. This CDR3 is CSAGDRGYTF. The CDR3 DNA reads as TGCAGCGCCGGAGATCGGGGCTACACCTTC.

The chain recombines TRBV19 with TRBJ2-3; tentatively, D is TRBD2 (6 bases). Between the trimmed V and J ends, which lost 0 bases and 8 bases, there was a span of 9 bases. The CDR3 has 13 residues. Germline V lookup: CDR1 LNHDA, CDR2 SQIVND (reference sequence). As DNA, the CDR3 is TGTGCCAGTAGTATAGACGGGGGAGGTACGCAGTATTTT. This encodes CASSIDGGGTQYF. Variable domain in full (rest from reference TRBV19 and TRBJ2-3): DGGITQSPKYLFRKEGQNVTLSCEQNLNHDAMYWYRQDPGQGLRLIYYSQIVNDFQKGDIAEGYSVSREKKESFPLTVTSAQKNPTAFYLCASSIDGGGTQYFGPGTRLTVL.

The rearrangement joins TRBV7-9 to TRBJ1-1; tentative D call: TRBD1 (5 bases). V gave up 3 bases and J gave up 1 base, with 9 bases separating them. The germline CDR1 and CDR2 sequences are SEHNR and FQNEAQ (reference sequence). The CDR3 extends over 14 amino acids. CDR3 loop: CASSLVGQNTEAFF. The CDR3 DNA reads as TGTGCCAGCAGCTTGGTCGGACAGAACACTGAAGCTTTCTTT.

CDR3 region: CASSSAVGRNYGYTF. The CDR3, as DNA: TGTGCCAGCAGTTCGGCTGTGGGGCGGAATTATGGCTACACCTTC. The chain employs TRBV28 and TRBJ1-2; tentatively, D is TRBD1 (5 bases). Germline V gene data show CDR1 as MDHEN and CDR2 as SYDVKM. CDR3 length: 15 amino acids. The ends were cut back, 4 bases at V and 5 bases at J, with 17 bases in the middle.

This rearrangement joins TRBV7-2 to TRBJ2-5, with 8 bases fitting TRBD2. Germline trimming cut 5 bases from V and 2 bases from J; bases unmatched to any gene: 13. CDR3 length equals 17 residues. CDR1 is SGHTA, CDR2 FQGNSA, per germline. The CDR3 DNA reads TGTGCCAGCAGCCCCCCTCTGGCGGGAGGTGGGCAAGAGACCCAGTACTTC. Translating it yields CASSPPLAGGGQETQYF.

A note on this clone: In the same sample, other DNA sequences code for this CDR3. The chain links TRBV9 to TRBJ1-4, with TRBD1 identical over 7 bases. The CDR3 loop spans 15 amino acids. The germline V gene has CDR1 SGDLS and CDR2 YYNGEE. Germline trimming cut 3 bases from V and 8 bases from J; bases unmatched to any gene: 10. This chain's CDR3 is CASSARTGGGEKLFF. As DNA, the CDR3 is TGTGCCAGCAGCGCCAGGACAGGTGGAGGAGAAAAACTGTTTTTT.

The V and J genes are TRBV19 and TRBJ2-2, with 9 nucleotides matching TRBD1. Germline V gene data show CDR1 as LNHDA and CDR2 as SQIVND (reference sequence). The CDR3 has 17 amino acids. After removal of 7 bases from V and 3 bases from J, the junction contained 12 bases not matched to a gene. The CDR3 DNA sequence: TGTGCCAGTACCTACCTACAGGGGGCGCCTTACACCGGGGAGCTGTTTTTT. As protein: CASTYLQGAPYTGELFF.

The V gene is TRBV3-1 (or the pseudogene TRBV3-2), the J gene TRBJ1-1; D may be TRBD1 (5 bases). Germline lookup yields CDR1 LGHDT and CDR2 YNNKEL (reference sequence). V lost 0 bases to trimming and J lost 5 bases, with 13 bases between them. The CDR3 has 15 amino acids. This CDR3 is CASSQEWGGGTEAFF. For the CDR3, the DNA is TGTGCCAGCAGCCAAGAGTGGGGGGGAGGGACTGAAGCTTTCTTT.

The chain couples TRBV6-2 or TRBV6-3 to TRBJ2-7, with 9 bases identical to TRBD1. With 5 bases clipped from V and 3 bases from J, the junction kept 2 bases outside the gene matches. CDR1 MNHEY and CDR2 SVGEGT come from the germline V gene. The CDR3 contains 13 residues. DNA of the CDR3: TGTGCCAGCAGTACAGGGGGCGGCTACGAGCAGTACTTC. It is translated as CASSTGGGYEQYF.